This T cell receptor beta chain stems from a study of T-cell reconstitution after alpha-beta-depleted transplantation in children. As it was prepared, the TCRbeta library received unique molecular identifiers. In TCRdb, the PCR reads were re-called with MiXCR into one record per CDR3 protein. The sample carries about 400,000 distinct CDR3 sequences, approximately 20% recorded once. The CDR3 contains 15 residues. With 0 bases removed from V and 2 bases from J, the gap between germline ends came to 14 bases. Germline V CDR1 and CDR2: SQVTM, ANQGSEA. This clonotype has a count of ten or more. Sequencing used PBMCs from the stem cell graft donor, obtained from the stem cell graft. This rearrangement joins TRBV29-1 to TRBJ2-7; no reliable D call. The receptor's source is a human donor who donated a stem cell graft to a child with acute myeloid leukemia. CDR3 sequence: CSVEDSSTETYEQYF. CDR3 nucleotides: TGCAGCGTTGAAGACAGCAGCACCGAAACCTACGAGCAGTACTTC.